Each of the 30 T cell receptor beta chains below was sequenced from the same sample in a study of blood T cell repertoires in COVID-19 (dated by TCRdb to between 2020 and 2021). The method behind the library was the immunoSEQ multiplex PCR assay. This immuneACCESS table, as held by TCRdb, lists in-frame sequences with V and J called but not all clones. Of the missing ones, under half trace to an unresolved V gene in checked studies; the others have no known cause. This sample is represented by 80,000 to 100,000 clones; approximately 74% of them were singletons. The top ten hold 3% to 4.5% of the sample. The sample consisted of peripheral blood. These receptors came from an older man with COVID-19, enrolled during active disease.

In DNA form, the CDR3 reads TGCAGTGCTAGTCTCAGGGGCGGGGGCTACACCTTC. Amino acid sequence: CSASLRGGGYTF. The chain couples TRBV20-1 to TRBJ1-2, with D tentatively TRBD1 (6 bases). V lost 3 bases to trimming and J lost 8 bases, with 13 bases between them. This CDR3 has 12 amino acids. CDR1 and CDR2 from the germline V gene are DFQATT and SNEGSKA (reference sequence).

This clone was observed a few times. The chain is built from TRBV3-1 (or the pseudogene TRBV3-2) and TRBJ1-5, with unresolved D. The ends were cut back, 1 base at V and 3 bases at J, with 7 bases in the middle. Germline V CDR1 and CDR2: LGHDT, YNNKEL (reference sequence). This CDR3 contains 14 residues. The CDR3 loop reads CASSQGGDNQPQHF. Here the CDR3 DNA reads TGTGCCAGCAGCCAAGGGGGAGACAATCAGCCCCAGCATTTT.

The genes are TRBV2 and TRBJ2-3; 16 nucleotides match TRBD2. Germline V CDR1 and CDR2: SNHLY, FYNNEI. This CDR3 spans 15 amino acids. The trim removed 8 bases at V and 9 bases at J, leaving 8 bases unmatched. Here the CDR3 DNA reads TGTGCCAGCGACGGGACTAGCGGGAGGGGGGGCACGCAGTATTTT. Amino acid sequence: CASDGTSGRGGTQYF.

The V and J genes are TRBV5-1 and TRBJ2-2, with 8 bases fitting TRBD1. With 3 bases clipped from V and 1 base from J, the junction kept 2 bases outside the gene matches. Germline lookup yields CDR1 SGHRS and CDR2 YFSETQ. This CDR3 has 15 amino acids. DNA for the CDR3: TGCGCCAGCAGCTGGGGGACAGGGAACACCGGGGAGCTGTTTTTT. Protein sequence: CASSWGTGNTGELFF.

V is TRBV24-1 and J is TRBJ2-1, with TRBD1 as a possible D gene (6 bases). The CDR3 extends over 13 amino acids. The germline V gene encodes CDR1 KGHDR and CDR2 SFDVKD. V shed 8 bases and J shed 8 bases, with 15 bases lying between them. CDR3 bases: TGTGCCACCACAGGGGTACCCAGGGATGAGCAGTTCTTC. Its protein product is CATTGVPRDEQFF.

The rearrangement links TRBV9 to TRBJ2-3; 12 positions agree with TRBD2. The CDR3 is 17 amino acids. From germline, CDR1 is SGDLS and CDR2 YYNGEE. Trimming cost V 3 bases and J 2 bases; bases outside gene matches: 7. The CDR3 here is CASSATSGRTATDTQYF. Written as DNA, the CDR3 is TGTGCCAGCAGCGCCACTAGCGGGAGGACTGCCACAGATACGCAGTATTTT.

This clone was recorded only once. This CDR3 is CASSQEIGGGPTRQYF. The CDR3 region has the DNA TGTGCCAGCAGCCAAGAGATCGGGGGGGGACCTACGAGGCAGTACTTC. The J gene is TRBJ2-7, the V gene TRBV3-1 (or the pseudogene TRBV3-2); 8 bases map to TRBD2. CDR1 and CDR2 from the germline V gene are LGHDT and YNNKEL (reference sequence). V lost 0 bases, J lost 9 bases, and 13 bases stayed unmatched. The CDR3 sequence is 16 residues long.

This chain joins TRBV10-2 and TRBJ2-7; tentatively, D is TRBD2 (5 bases). Germline V gene lookup returns CDR1 WSHSY and CDR2 SAAADI. V lost 3 bases to trimming and J lost 4 bases, with 16 bases between them. The CDR3 contains 15 residues. The DNA for the CDR3 is TGCGCCAGCAGTGATCCGGCTAGCCCAGAGTACGAGCAGTACTTC. Amino acids: CASSDPASPEYEQYF.

The chain combines TRBV3-1 (or the pseudogene TRBV3-2) with TRBJ2-5; 7 nucleotides agree with TRBD2. The germline V gene encodes CDR1 LGHDT and CDR2 YNNKEL (reference sequence). CDR3 size: 15 residues. Losses at the gene ends were 1 base for V and 2 bases for J; bases not matched to a gene: 4. Written as DNA, the CDR3 is TGTGCCAGCAGCCAAGCTAGCGGCTTACAAGAGACCCAGTACTTC. Translation gives CASSQASGLQETQYF.

The chain couples TRBV6-2 or TRBV6-3 to TRBJ1-2; TRBD1 matches 10 bases. CDR3 length: 15 amino acids. Germline V gene lookup returns CDR1 MNHEY and CDR2 SVGEGT. The junction had 10 bases not matched to a gene; V was cut back by 5 bases and J by 7 bases. The DNA of the CDR3 is TGTGCCAGCAGTAAGACAGGGGGCGTTGGATTTGGCTACACCTTC. Its translation is CASSKTGGVGFGYTF.

This CDR3 is CASSPRTGWLIGYTF. CDR3 sequence (DNA): TGTGCCAGCAGCCCCCGGACAGGCTGGCTGATTGGCTACACCTTC. The rearrangement uses TRBV6-2 or TRBV6-3 and TRBJ1-2, with 7 bases identical to TRBD1. Looked up from germline, CDR1 is MNHEY and CDR2 is SVGEGT. CDR3 size: 15 residues. J gave up 7 bases and V 6 bases, and 14 bases lay outside the gene matches.

The J gene is TRBJ1-2, the V gene TRBV5-8; the match to TRBD1 covers 8 bases. V shed 3 bases, J shed 5 bases, and the junction held 6 bases outside the gene matches. This CDR3 is built from 14 residues. Germline CDR1 is SGHTS and CDR2 is YDEGEE. CDR3 sequence: CASSSTGTGYGYTF. The CDR3 bases are TGTGCCAGCAGCTCCACCGGGACAGGATATGGCTACACCTTC.

The rearrangement uses TRBV27 and TRBJ2-3, with TRBD1 matching over 8 bases. Trimming took 6 bases from V and 2 from J; bases not matched to a gene: 10. The germline gives CDR1 MNHEY, CDR2 SMNVEV (reference sequence). This CDR3 is 16 amino acids long. DNA for the CDR3: TGTGCCAGCAGCCCCGGACAGGGCCTACCCACAGATACGCAGTATTTT. It translates to CASSPGQGLPTDTQYF.

The CDR3 spells CSVAQGYYYEQYF. The CDR3 DNA follows: TGCAGCGTTGCCCAGGGATACTACTACGAGCAGTACTTC. The J gene is TRBJ2-7, the V gene TRBV29-1, with a weak D call TRBD1 (5 bases). Germline V gives CDR1 SQVTM, CDR2 ANQGSEA. V was clipped by 4 bases and J by 3 bases, with 13 bases between them. This CDR3 region has 13 residues.

In this sample, this clone turned up once. The rearrangement links TRBV19 to TRBJ2-1; 7 bases are a match to TRBD1. V shed 4 bases and J 3 bases; nucleotides not matched to a gene: 6. CDR1 is LNHDA and CDR2 is SQIVND in the germline V gene (reference sequence). CDR3 length: 15 amino acids. The CDR3 is CASSNRQGIYNEQFF. The CDR3 region has the DNA TGTGCCAGTAGTAACCGACAGGGTATCTACAATGAGCAGTTCTTC.

This rearrangement joins TRBV27 to TRBJ1-2; 10 bases agree with TRBD1. The length of the CDR3 is 16 residues. Germline V gene lookup returns CDR1 MNHEY and CDR2 SMNVEV (reference sequence). V was pared by 5 bases and J by 1 base, with 7 bases of the junction left unmatched. The CDR3 DNA follows: TGTGCCAGCAGTCCCACCGGGACAGGGGTTAACTATGGCTACACCTTC. Protein: CASSPTGTGVNYGYTF.

For the CDR3, the DNA is TGTGCCATCAGTGCGGGCGGGGGACAAGAGACCCAGTACTTC. Its translation: CAISAGGGQETQYF. The V gene is TRBV10-3, the J gene TRBJ2-5, with 7 positions matching TRBD2. The CDR3 length is 14 residues. Germline V gene data show CDR1 as ENHRY and CDR2 as SYGVKD. V lost 4 bases to trimming and J lost 2 bases; unmatched junction nucleotides: 4.

The CDR3 DNA reads TGTGCCAGTAGTACCGGGACAGGATGGATTCAGCCCCAGCATTTT. This translates into CASSTGTGWIQPQHF. This chain links TRBV19 with TRBJ1-5, with 8 bases matching TRBD1. Trimming cost V 4 bases and J 6 bases; bases outside gene matches: 8. Germline V gives CDR1 LNHDA, CDR2 SQIVND (reference sequence). The CDR3 covers 15 residues.

V usage is TRBV11-1 and J usage is TRBJ1-6; D possibly corresponds to TRBD1 (6 bases). Looked up from germline, CDR1 is SGHAT and CDR2 is FQDESV (reference sequence). The CDR3 extends over 14 amino acids. Trimming pared 4 bases from V and 7 bases from J, leaving 11 bases between. The CDR3 protein is CASSSTGLNSPLHF. The CDR3 DNA follows: TGTGCCAGCAGCTCAACAGGGCTGAATTCACCCCTCCACTTT.

The rearrangement links TRBV7-2 to TRBJ2-2, with TRBD2 as a possible D gene (6 bases). The germline gives CDR1 SGHTA, CDR2 FQGNSA. This CDR3 has 14 residues. The ends were cut back, 4 bases at V and 5 bases at J, with 11 bases in the middle. The DNA of the CDR3 is TGTGCCAGCAGCTGGAGGGGTCGAACCGGGGAGCTGTTTTTT. This encodes CASSWRGRTGELFF.

The rearrangement uses TRBV5-1 and TRBJ2-2; 8 bases are shared with TRBD2. The CDR3 is 14 residues long. The germline V gene has CDR1 SGHRS and CDR2 YFSETQ. V lost 4 bases to trimming and J lost 6 bases; unmatched junction nucleotides: 5. CDR3: CASSPGGGSGELFF. The CDR3 region has the DNA TGCGCCAGCAGCCCCGGGGGGGGATCCGGGGAGCTGTTTTTT.

This clone appeared a single time. This sequence joins TRBV11-3 and TRBJ2-5; D might be TRBD2 (6 bases). Looked up from germline, CDR1 is SGHNT and CDR2 is YENEEA. Trimming took 4 bases from V and 4 from J, leaving 13 bases between them. CDR3 length: 14 amino acids. CDR3 sequence: CASSSGGATETQYF. DNA of the CDR3: TGTGCCAGCAGCTCCGGGGGAGCCACAGAGACCCAGTACTTC.

This clone came up a few times. This sequence joins TRBV28 and TRBJ2-7, with 9 bases lining up with TRBD1. The CDR3 has 19 residues. Germline V gene sequence: CDR1 MDHEN, CDR2 SYDVKM. J gave up 6 bases and V 3 bases, and 21 bases lay outside the gene matches. The CDR3 bases are TGTGCCAGCAGTTTTTATCAGGTCCGGACAGGGGATGGGACCTCCGAGCAGTACTTC. Translation: CASSFYQVRTGDGTSEQYF. The variable domain in full, completed from reference TRBV28 and TRBJ2-7, reads DVKVTQSSRYLVKRTGEKVFLECVQDMDHENMFWYRQDPGLGLRLIYFSYDVKMKEKGDIPEGYSVSREKKERFSLILESASTNQTSMYLCASSFYQVRTGDGTSEQYFGPGTRLTVT.

The rearrangement joins TRBV7-2 to TRBJ1-1; D call uncertain. Germline V CDR1 and CDR2: SGHTA, FQGNSA. Trimming took 3 bases from V and 7 from J, leaving 6 bases between them. The CDR3 runs to 11 residues. The CDR3 protein is CASSFRLEAFF. The CDR3 DNA reads TGTGCCAGCAGCTTCCGTCTTGAAGCTTTCTTT.

This clone was counted once. The chain combines TRBV5-5 with TRBJ2-5, with D possibly TRBD1 on 6 matching bases. This CDR3 comprises 16 residues. Germline lookup yields CDR1 SGHKS and CDR2 YYEKEE (reference sequence). Trimming took 5 bases from V and 2 from J, leaving 19 bases between them. CDR3 protein: CASSRQALAIQETQYF. The CDR3 DNA reads as TGTGCCAGCAGTAGACAGGCCCTCGCGATACAAGAGACCCAGTACTTC.

The chain carries TRBV3-1 (or the pseudogene TRBV3-2) and TRBJ1-4; possibly TRBD1 for D (5 bases). Looked up from germline, CDR1 is LGHDT and CDR2 is YNNKEL (reference sequence). This CDR3 has 17 residues. Trimming stripped 4 bases from V and 0 bases from J, with 15 bases between. CDR3 protein: CASSPWGRSATNEKLFF. DNA of the CDR3: TGTGCCAGCAGCCCCTGGGGCAGATCTGCAACTAATGAAAAACTGTTTTTT.

The chain recombines TRBV5-1 with TRBJ2-2, with 9 positions matching TRBD1. Germline CDR1 and CDR2: SGHRS and YFSETQ. V dropped 4 bases and J dropped 6; count of bases not matched to a gene: 10. The CDR3 contains 16 residues. CDR3 coding DNA: TGCGCCAGCAGCCGTTCCCCGGGACAGGGATCCGGGGAGCTGTTTTTT. Translating it yields CASSRSPGQGSGELFF.

The chain joins TRBV5-1 to TRBJ2-3; 10 bases fit TRBD1. CDR1 is SGHRS, CDR2 YFSETQ, per germline. The CDR3 loop spans 15 amino acids. The V gene end was trimmed by 3 bases and the J gene end by 0 bases; junction bases not matched to a gene: 1. The DNA of the CDR3 is TGCGCCAGCAGCTGGGGACAGGGGAGCACAGATACGCAGTATTTT. Residues: CASSWGQGSTDTQYF.

This chain uses TRBV5-8 with TRBJ1-3; possibly TRBD1 for D (6 bases). CDR1 is SGHTS and CDR2 is YDEGEE in the germline V gene. V lost 0 bases and J lost 2, with 15 bases in between. The CDR3 is 17 residues long. The CDR3 reads CASSLGTGRPPGNTIYF. In nucleotides, the CDR3 is TGTGCCAGCAGCTTGGGCACAGGGAGACCCCCTGGAAACACCATATATTTT.

This clone was observed a handful of times. V is TRBV6-5 and J is TRBJ2-7, with 11 bases aligning to TRBD2. CDR3 size: 14 residues. The J segment lost 2 bases and the V segment lost 6 bases, leaving 3 bases of the junction unmatched. Germline V gene lookup returns CDR1 MNHEY and CDR2 SVGAGI. CDR3: CASRGTSGPYEQYF. CDR3 in DNA: TGTGCCAGCAGAGGGACTAGCGGCCCCTACGAGCAGTACTTC.